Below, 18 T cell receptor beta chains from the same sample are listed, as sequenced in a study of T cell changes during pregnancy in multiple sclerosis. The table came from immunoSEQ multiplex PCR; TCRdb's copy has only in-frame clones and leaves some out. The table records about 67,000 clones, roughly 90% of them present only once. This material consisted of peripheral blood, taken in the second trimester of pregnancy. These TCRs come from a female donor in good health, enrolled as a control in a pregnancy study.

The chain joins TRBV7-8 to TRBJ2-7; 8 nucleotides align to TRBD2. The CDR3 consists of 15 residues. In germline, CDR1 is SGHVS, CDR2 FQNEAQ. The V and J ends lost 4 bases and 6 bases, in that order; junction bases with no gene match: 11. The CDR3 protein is CASSSGLAPGPEQYF. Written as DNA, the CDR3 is TGTGCCAGCAGCTCAGGACTAGCACCCGGCCCCGAGCAGTACTTC. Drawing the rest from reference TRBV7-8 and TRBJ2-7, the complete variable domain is GAGVSQSPRYKVAKRGQDVALRCDPISGHVSLFWYQQALGQGPEFLTYFQNEAQLDKSGLPSDRFFAERPEGSVSTLKIQRTQQEDSAVYLCASSSGLAPGPEQYFGPGTRLTVT.

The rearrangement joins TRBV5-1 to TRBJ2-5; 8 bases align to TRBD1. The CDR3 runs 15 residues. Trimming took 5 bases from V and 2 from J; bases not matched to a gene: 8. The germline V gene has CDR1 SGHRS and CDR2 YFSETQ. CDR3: CASSSGQGPQETQYF. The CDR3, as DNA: TGCGCCAGCAGTTCAGGACAGGGCCCACAAGAGACCCAGTACTTC.

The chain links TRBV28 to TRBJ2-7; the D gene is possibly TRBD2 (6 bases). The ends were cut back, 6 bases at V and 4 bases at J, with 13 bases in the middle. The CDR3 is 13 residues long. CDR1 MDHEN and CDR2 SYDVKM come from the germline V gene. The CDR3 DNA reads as TGTGCCAGCAGGGGGACTCTGATTTACGAGCAGTACTTC. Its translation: CASRGTLIYEQYF.

The CDR3 region is CASSQDSQGAGKLFF. The CDR3 coding sequence is TGCGCCAGCAGCCAAGACTCACAGGGGGCGGGAAAACTGTTTTTT. The gene calls are TRBV4-3 and TRBJ1-4; 9 nucleotides align to TRBD1. The CDR3 loop spans 15 amino acids. Losses at the gene ends were 0 bases for V and 10 bases for J; bases not matched to a gene: 6. The germline V gene encodes CDR1 LGHNA and CDR2 YSLEER.

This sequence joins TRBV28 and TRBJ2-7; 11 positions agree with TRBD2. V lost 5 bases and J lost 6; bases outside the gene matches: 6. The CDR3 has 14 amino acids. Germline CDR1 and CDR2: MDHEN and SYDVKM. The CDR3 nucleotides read TGTGCCAGCAGTATCACTAGCGGGAGTGGCGAGCAGTACTTC. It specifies CASSITSGSGEQYF.

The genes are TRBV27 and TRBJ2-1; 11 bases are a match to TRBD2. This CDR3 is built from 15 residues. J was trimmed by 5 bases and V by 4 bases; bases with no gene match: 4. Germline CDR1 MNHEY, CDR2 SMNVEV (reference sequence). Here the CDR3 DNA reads TGTGCCAGCAGTTCCCCTAGCGGGGGGAACAATGAGCAGTTCTTC. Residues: CASSSPSGGNNEQFF.

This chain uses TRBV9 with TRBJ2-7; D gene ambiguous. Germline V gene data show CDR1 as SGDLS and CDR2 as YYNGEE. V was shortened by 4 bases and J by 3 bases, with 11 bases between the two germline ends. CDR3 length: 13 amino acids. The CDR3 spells CASSPGLGYEQYF. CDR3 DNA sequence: TGTGCCAGCAGCCCGGGTCTAGGCTACGAGCAGTACTTC.

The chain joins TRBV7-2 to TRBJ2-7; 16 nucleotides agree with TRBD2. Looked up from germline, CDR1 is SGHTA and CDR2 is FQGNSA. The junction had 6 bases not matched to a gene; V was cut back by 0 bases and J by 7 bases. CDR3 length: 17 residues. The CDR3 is CASSLAGTSGRAREQYF. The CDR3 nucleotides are TGTGCCAGCAGCTTAGCGGGGACTAGCGGGAGGGCCCGGGAGCAGTACTTC.

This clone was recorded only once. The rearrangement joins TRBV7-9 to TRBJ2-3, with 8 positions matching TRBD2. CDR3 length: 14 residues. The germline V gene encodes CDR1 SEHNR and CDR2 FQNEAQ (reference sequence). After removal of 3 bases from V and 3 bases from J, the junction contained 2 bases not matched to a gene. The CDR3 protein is CASSFSGSTDTQYF. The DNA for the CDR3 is TGTGCCAGCAGCTTCAGCGGGAGTACAGATACGCAGTATTTT.

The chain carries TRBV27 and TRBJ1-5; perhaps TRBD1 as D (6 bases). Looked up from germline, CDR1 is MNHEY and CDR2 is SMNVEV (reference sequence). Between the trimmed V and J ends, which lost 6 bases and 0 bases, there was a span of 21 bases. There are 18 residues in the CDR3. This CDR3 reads CASSPRGGSANSNQPQHF. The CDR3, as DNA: TGTGCCAGCAGCCCGAGGGGGGGGTCGGCTAATAGCAATCAGCCCCAGCATTTT.

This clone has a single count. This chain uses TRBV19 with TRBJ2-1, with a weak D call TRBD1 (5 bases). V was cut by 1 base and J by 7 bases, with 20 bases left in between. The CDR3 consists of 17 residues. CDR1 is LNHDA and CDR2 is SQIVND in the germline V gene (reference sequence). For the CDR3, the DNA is TGTGCCAGTAGTATAGGCAGGAAACAGGTTCTGCCTAATGAGCAGTTCTTC. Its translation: CASSIGRKQVLPNEQFF.

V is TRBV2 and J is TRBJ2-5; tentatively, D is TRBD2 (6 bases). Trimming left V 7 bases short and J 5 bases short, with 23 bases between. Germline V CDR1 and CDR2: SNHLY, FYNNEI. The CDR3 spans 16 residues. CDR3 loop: CASTLRGKEVLETQYF. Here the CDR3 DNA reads TGTGCCAGCACACTACGCGGGAAAGAGGTCCTGGAGACCCAGTACTTC.

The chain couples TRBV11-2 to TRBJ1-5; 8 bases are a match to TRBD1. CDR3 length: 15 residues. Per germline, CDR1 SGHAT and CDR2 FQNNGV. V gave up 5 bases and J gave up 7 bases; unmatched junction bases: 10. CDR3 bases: TGTGCCAGCAGCCCAGCAGGGGGCATAGGGCAGCCCCAGCATTTT. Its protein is CASSPAGGIGQPQHF.

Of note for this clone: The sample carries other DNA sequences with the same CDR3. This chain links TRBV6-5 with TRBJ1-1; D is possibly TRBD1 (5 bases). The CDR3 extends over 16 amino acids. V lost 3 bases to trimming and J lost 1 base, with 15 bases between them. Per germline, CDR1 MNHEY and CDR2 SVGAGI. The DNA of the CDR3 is TGTGCCAGCAGTTATCGTCCTCCGACAGCGAACACTGAAGCTTTCTTT. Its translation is CASSYRPPTANTEAFF.

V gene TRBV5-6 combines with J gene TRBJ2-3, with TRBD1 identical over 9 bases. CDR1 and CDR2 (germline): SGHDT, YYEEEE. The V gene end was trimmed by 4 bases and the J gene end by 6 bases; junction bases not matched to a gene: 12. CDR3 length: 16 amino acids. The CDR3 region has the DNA TGTGCCAGCAGCGCCTCGACAGGGGGGAGGGTCGATACGCAGTATTTT. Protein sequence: CASSASTGGRVDTQYF.

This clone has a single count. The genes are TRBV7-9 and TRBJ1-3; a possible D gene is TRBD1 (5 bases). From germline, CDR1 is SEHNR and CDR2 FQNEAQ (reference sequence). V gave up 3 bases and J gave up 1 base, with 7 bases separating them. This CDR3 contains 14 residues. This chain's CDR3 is CASSLKGSGNTIYF. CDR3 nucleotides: TGTGCCAGCAGCTTGAAGGGGTCTGGAAACACCATATATTTT.

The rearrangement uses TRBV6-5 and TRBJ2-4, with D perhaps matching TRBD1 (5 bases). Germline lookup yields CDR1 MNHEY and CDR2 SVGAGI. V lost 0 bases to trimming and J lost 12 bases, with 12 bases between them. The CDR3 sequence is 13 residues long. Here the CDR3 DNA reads TGTGCCAGCAGTTACTCGATTGGGGCTGCTCAGTACTTC. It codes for CASSYSIGAAQYF.

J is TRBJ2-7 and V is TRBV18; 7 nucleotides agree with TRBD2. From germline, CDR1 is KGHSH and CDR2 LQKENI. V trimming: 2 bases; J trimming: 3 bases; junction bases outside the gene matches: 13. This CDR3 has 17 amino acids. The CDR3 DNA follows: TGTGCCAGCTCACCAATGAAAGGGAGGGCAGCGAACTACGAGCAGTACTTC. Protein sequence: CASSPMKGRAANYEQYF.